This T cell receptor beta chain was observed in a study of T cells in Graves' hyperthyroidism and ophthalmopathy. This CDR3 comprises 14 residues. The ends lost 4 bases at V and 4 bases at J; junction bases unmatched: 4. The germline V gene encodes CDR1 MDHEN and CDR2 SYDVKM. The study's findings and limits: Also found in blood were most expanded thyroid clonotypes above 0.001.

Authors of the study amplified TCR beta CDR3 regions from RNA transcripts. First-round RT-PCR of the TCR CDR3 relied on the HTBI primer set. TCRdb re-called the multiplex PCR reads with MiXCR, one entry per CDR3 protein. The repertoire holds around 360,000 distinct CDR3 sequences, around 15% seen once, with roughly 19% in the top ten. The table lists this clonotype with many counts. Antigen: not known. Inclusion characteristics of ophthalmopathy patients comprised a Clinical Activity Score of at least 3, a NOSPECS grade of at least 4, and duration under 3 months. The sample comprised blood. This clonotype was obtained from an older woman with Graves' ophthalmopathy. The chain links TRBV28 to TRBJ2-5, with 9 bases aligning to TRBD2. The CDR3 DNA follows: TGTGCCAGCAGTTATCTTAGCGGGAGAGAGACCCAGTACTTC. This translates into CASSYLSGRETQYF.